This T cell receptor beta chain originates from a study of cytomegalovirus exposure and HLA in healthy donors. With 60 Vbeta and 13 Jbeta primers, the PCR was carried out. The assay was immunoSEQ multiplex PCR, and TCRdb's table has in-frame clones only and misses some. The profile shows some 150,000 clones, roughly 79% of them singletons. This clone was seen only once. When sampled, the donors appeared nominally healthy, though they likely had unrecorded immune exposures. Germline V gene data show CDR1 as LGHNT and CDR2 as FRNRAP. The CDR3 sequence is 13 residues long. The germline V and J ends were trimmed by 6 bases and 8 bases, with 13 bases remaining between them.

The chain recombines TRBV12-5 with TRBJ1-4; no reliable D call. Sequencing was carried out using PBMCs. The TCR sequence derives from a woman in her late teens or twenties in good health and CMV-seropositive. CDR3 nucleotide sequence: TGTGCTAGTGGCCTCCGAAGAGGAGAAAAACTGTTTTTT. Protein product: CASGLRRGEKLFF. Together with reference TRBV12-5 and TRBJ1-4, the CDR3 gives the full variable domain: DARVTQTPRHKVTEMGQEVTMRCQPILGHNTVFWYRQTMMQGLELLAYFRNRAPLDDSGMPKDRFSAEMPDATLATLKIQPSEPRDSAVYFCASGLRRGEKLFFGSGTQLSVL.